One and the same sample provided the 2 T cell receptor beta chains below, sequenced in a study of early T cells in non-severe SARS-CoV-2 infection. Each CDR3 protein gets one entry after TCRdb re-called the 5' RACE reads with MiXCR. The sample records about 83,000 distinct CDR3 sequences, roughly 15% being singletons. The sequenced material came from whole blood. The receptors here all came from an adult who was a healthcare worker with PCR-confirmed SARS-CoV-2 infection or an uninfected control (not recorded which).

V gene TRBV7-9 combines with J gene TRBJ1-1, with a possible D match to TRBD1 (5 bases). CDR1 SEHNR and CDR2 FQNEAQ come from the germline V gene (reference sequence). This CDR3 has 14 amino acids. Between the trimmed V and J ends, which lost 5 bases and 1 base, there was a span of 11 bases. CDR3 residues: CASSPLTENTEAFF. The CDR3 region has the DNA TGTGCCAGCAGCCCATTGACAGAGAACACTGAAGCTTTCTTT.

Points on this clonotype: Just one base apart from a much larger clone, this may be a read error. The genes are TRBV6-5 and TRBJ1-2, with D tentatively TRBD1 (5 bases). The ends were cut back, 0 bases at V and 8 bases at J, with 16 bases in the middle. Germline V gene lookup returns CDR1 MNHEY and CDR2 SVGAGI. The CDR3 covers 15 residues. The CDR3 loop is CASSYSMSGRDGYTF. CDR3 DNA sequence: TGTGCCAGCAGTTACTCGATGTCGGGGAGGGACGGCTACACCTTC.